This T cell receptor (beta chain) was retrieved from a study of T cells in Graves' hyperthyroidism and ophthalmopathy. General study points: Median prediction lead before ophthalmopathy onset was around seven months with the model.

Amplified TCR beta CDR3 regions derived from RNA transcripts. During a first-round RT-PCR of the TCR CDR3, the HTBI primer set was used. TCRdb redid the calling of the multiplex PCR reads with MiXCR, one entry per CDR3 protein. Of about 640,000 distinct CDR3 sequences listed, approximately 15% were seen once; the top ten hold about an eighth. This clonotype appeared many times. Its antigen is not known. The receptor was derived from a woman in her 50s with Graves' ophthalmopathy. The source material was blood.

CDR3 DNA sequence: TGTGCCAGCAGCAACCGACTAGCGGAGCAGTTCTTC. This encodes CASSNRLAEQFF. This chain uses TRBV12-3 or TRBV12-4 with TRBJ2-1, with 8 bases aligning to TRBD2. The J segment lost 10 bases and the V segment lost 6 bases, leaving 5 bases of the junction unmatched. The CDR3 contains 12 residues.